The rows below give T cell receptor beta chains drawn from one sample of a study of blood T cell repertoires in COVID-19. Profiled with immunoSEQ multiplex PCR; TCRdb holds only in-frame clones, not every one. The sample contains 100,000 to 150,000 clones, around 85% of which appear only once. The sequenced material came from peripheral blood. Source of these receptors: a woman of 80 years or more with COVID-19, enrolled during active disease. Both conserved end residues are part of each CDR3. A D gene is named only where the DNA matches it firmly. Size values are once, few and many counts, or a class for expanded clones, and some rows have none.

j_call	d_call	clone_size	v_call	cdr3_nt	cdr3_aa
TRBJ2-1	TRBD2	.	TRBV19	TGTGCCAGTAGTCTAGCGGGAGGGTCCTACAATGAGCAGTTCTTC	CASSLAGGSYNEQFF
TRBJ2-1	.	once	TRBV7-2	TGTGCCAGCAGCGGCGGGACTGCGGGTGTTCGGCAGTTCTTC	CASSGGTAGVRQFF
TRBJ2-3	.	.	TRBV11-3	TGTGCCAGCAGCCGAGGGACAGATACGCAGTATTTT	CASSRGTDTQYF
TRBJ1-5	TRBD1	once	TRBV19	TGTGCCAGTACCTTGGGACAGCTTAATCAGCCCCAGCATTTT	CASTLGQLNQPQHF
TRBJ2-7	.	.	TRBV29-1	TGCAGCGTTGAAGTGGACACCAGCTCCTACGAGCAGTACTTC	CSVEVDTSSYEQYF
TRBJ2-7	.	.	TRBV18	TGTGCCAGCTCACCACCGGCCCACTCCTACGAGCAGTACTTC	CASSPPAHSYEQYF
TRBJ2-2	TRBD2	.	TRBV6-5	TGTGCCAGCGCAGGCGGGAGGGGAACCGGGGAGCTGTTTTTT	CASAGGRGTGELFF
TRBJ2-7	.	.	TRBV12-3/TRBV12-4	TGTGCCAGCAGTTGGGGCTCCGAGCAGTACTTC	CASSWGSEQYF
TRBJ1-2	TRBD1	.	TRBV6-2/TRBV6-3	TGTGCCAGCAGTTCGGGACAGGGCCAACACTATGGCTACACCTTC	CASSSGQGQHYGYTF
TRBJ2-7	.	.	TRBV5-1	TGCGCCAGCAGCACCCAGGGGAGCTCCTACGAGCAGTACTTC	CASSTQGSSYEQYF
TRBJ2-7	.	.	TRBV11-2	TGTGCCAGCAGCTTAGATCTGAAGGGGAACGAGCAGTACTTC	CASSLDLKGNEQYF
TRBJ2-7	TRBD1	once	TRBV4-2	TGTGCCAGCAGCCAAAGGGACAGGGGCTACGAGCAGTACTTC	CASSQRDRGYEQYF
TRBJ2-3	.	.	TRBV9	TGTGCCAGCAGCGTAGCTACCTTTGGTGATACGCAGTATTTT	CASSVATFGDTQYF
TRBJ2-5	TRBD1	.	TRBV5-6	TGTGCCAGCAGCTTCGGGACAGGACAAGAGACCCAGTACTTC	CASSFGTGQETQYF